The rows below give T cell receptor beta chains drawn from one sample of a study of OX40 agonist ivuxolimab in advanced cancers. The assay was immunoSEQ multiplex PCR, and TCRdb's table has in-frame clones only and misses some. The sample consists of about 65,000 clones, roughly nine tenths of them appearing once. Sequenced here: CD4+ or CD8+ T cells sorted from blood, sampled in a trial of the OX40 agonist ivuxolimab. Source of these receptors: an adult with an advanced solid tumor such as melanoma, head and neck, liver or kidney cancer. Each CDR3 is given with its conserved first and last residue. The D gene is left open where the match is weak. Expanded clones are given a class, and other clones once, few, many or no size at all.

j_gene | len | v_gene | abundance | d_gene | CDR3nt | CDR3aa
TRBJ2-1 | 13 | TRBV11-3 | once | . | TGTGCCAGCAGCGGACAGAGCTACAATGAGCAGTTCTTC | CASSGQSYNEQFF
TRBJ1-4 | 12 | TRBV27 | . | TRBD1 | TGTGCCAGCAGAAGACAGGGCGAAAAACTGTTTTTT | CASRRQGEKLFF
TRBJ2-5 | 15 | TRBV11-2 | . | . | TGTGCCAGCAGCTTAGGGAGGGCAGGGCCGGAGACCCAGTACTTC | CASSLGRAGPETQYF
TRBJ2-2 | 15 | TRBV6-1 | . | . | TGTGCCAGCAGTGTCTCGCGGGGGAACACCGGGGAGCTGTTTTTT | CASSVSRGNTGELFF
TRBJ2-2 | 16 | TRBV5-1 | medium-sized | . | TGCGCCAGCAGCTTTATGCTAGCCTCGAACACCGGGGAGCTGTTTTTT | CASSFMLASNTGELFF
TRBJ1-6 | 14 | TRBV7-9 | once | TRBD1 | TGTGCCAGCAGCGCCGGGACAGGGGCCTCACCCCTCCACTTT | CASSAGTGASPLHF
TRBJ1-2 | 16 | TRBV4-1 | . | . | TGCGCCAGCAGCCAAGAGGCCTCTCTGGGGGTAGGCGGCTACACCTTC | CASSQEASLGVGGYTF
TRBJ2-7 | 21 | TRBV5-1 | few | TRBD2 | TGCGCCAGCAGCCGACCACCCCCGGGACAGGCGCCGGGACTAGCGTACCACGAGCAGTACTTC | CASSRPPPGQAPGLAYHEQYF
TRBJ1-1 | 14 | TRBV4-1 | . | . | TGCGCCAGCAGCCAAGTTCGAGGCCCTAACGAAGCTTTCTTT | CASSQVRGPNEAFF
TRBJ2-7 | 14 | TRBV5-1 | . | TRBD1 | TGCGCCAGCAGACCCGGGACAGGGAACTACGAGCAGTACTTC | CASRPGTGNYEQYF
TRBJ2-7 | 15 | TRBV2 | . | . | TGTGCCAGCAGTCTAAAGGCCCAACTCCCCAACGAGCAGTACTTC | CASSLKAQLPNEQYF
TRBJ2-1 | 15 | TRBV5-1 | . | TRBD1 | TGCGCCAGCAGCAAGGACAGGGGGCTTTTCGATGAGCAGTTCTTC | CASSKDRGLFDEQFF
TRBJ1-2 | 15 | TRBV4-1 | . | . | TGCGCCAGCAGCCAAGTACTGAGCTCCGGTAGAGGCTACACCTTC | CASSQVLSSGRGYTF
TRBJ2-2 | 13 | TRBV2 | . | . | TGTGCCAGCAGGTCGAGGGGTACCGGGGAGCTGTTTTTT | CASRSRGTGELFF
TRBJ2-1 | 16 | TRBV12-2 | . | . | TGTGCAAGTCGCTTAGCCAGGGCCCAACCTTTCGATGAGCAGTTCTTC | CASRLARAQPFDEQFF
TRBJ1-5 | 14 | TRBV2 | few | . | TGTGCCAGCAGTGGCGTTCCGGGCAATCAGCCCCAGCATTTT | CASSGVPGNQPQHF
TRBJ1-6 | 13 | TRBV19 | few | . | TGTGCCAGTAGCCAAGACAGGTCTTCACCCCTCCACTTT | CASSQDRSSPLHF
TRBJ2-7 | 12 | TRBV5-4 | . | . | TGTGCCAGCAGCATGCAGACCGGCGAGCAGTACTTC | CASSMQTGEQYF
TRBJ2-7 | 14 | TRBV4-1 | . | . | TGCGCCAGCAGCCCACAAAGGGGGTCCTACGAGCAGTACTTC | CASSPQRGSYEQYF
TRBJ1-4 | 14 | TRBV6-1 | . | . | TGTGCCAGCAGGGACAGCGACCGATCCGAAAAACTGTTTTTT | CASRDSDRSEKLFF
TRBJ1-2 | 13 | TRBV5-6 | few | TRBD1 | TGTGCCAGCAGCAGGGACAGGGGGGGTGGCTACACCTTC | CASSRDRGGGYTF
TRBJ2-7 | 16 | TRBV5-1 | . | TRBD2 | TGCGCCAGCAGCTTGACCAGCGGGGGCCTCGTAGGGGAGCAGTACTTC | CASSLTSGGLVGEQYF
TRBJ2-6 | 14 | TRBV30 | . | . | TGTGCCTGGGAACAGGGTAATGGGGCCAACGTCCTGACTTTC | CAWEQGNGANVLTF
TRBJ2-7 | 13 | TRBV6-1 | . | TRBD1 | TGTGCCAGCTTACGGGACAGTATCTACGAGCAGTACTTC | CASLRDSIYEQYF
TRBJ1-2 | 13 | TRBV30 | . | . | TGTGCCTGGGGAGGGTCCGATAACTATGGCTACACCTTC | CAWGGSDNYGYTF
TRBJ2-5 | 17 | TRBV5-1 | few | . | TGCGCCAGCAGCTTTCAACCCAGGGCTGCACATTGGGAGACCCAGTACTTC | CASSFQPRAAHWETQYF
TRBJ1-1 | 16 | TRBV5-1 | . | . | TGCGCCAGCAGCTTTTCCGTACGGGATTTGAACACTGAAGCTTTCTTT | CASSFSVRDLNTEAFF
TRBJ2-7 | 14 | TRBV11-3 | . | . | TGTGCCAGCAGCTTAGGTCGGGGCTCCTACGAGCAGTACTTC | CASSLGRGSYEQYF
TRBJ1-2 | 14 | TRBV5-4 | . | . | TGTGCCAGCTTCCCTGACCAGGGAGGGTATGGCTACACCTTC | CASFPDQGGYGYTF
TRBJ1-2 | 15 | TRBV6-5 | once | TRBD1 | TGTGCCAGCAGTTCCCCCGGACAGGGGGCCTATGGCTACACCTTC | CASSSPGQGAYGYTF
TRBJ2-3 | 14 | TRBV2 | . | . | TGTGCCAGCAGTGCCTCCCATCCCCGAGATACGCAGTATTTT | CASSASHPRDTQYF
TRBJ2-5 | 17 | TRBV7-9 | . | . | TGTGCCAGCAGCTTAGTACGCCCGGATAGGAACCAAGAGACCCAGTACTTC | CASSLVRPDRNQETQYF
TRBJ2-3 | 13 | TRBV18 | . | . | TGTGCCAGCTCACCGGGGGTTACAGATACGCAGTATTTT | CASSPGVTDTQYF
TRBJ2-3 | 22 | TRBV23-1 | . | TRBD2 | TGCGCCAGCAGTAAAAGGGACACCCGGGCACTAGCGGGGGCCGTTAGCACAGATACGCAGTATTTT | CASSKRDTRALAGAVSTDTQYF
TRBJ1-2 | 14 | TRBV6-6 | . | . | TGTGCCAGCAGCACCCTGACACCTACCCATGGCTACACCTTC | CASSTLTPTHGYTF
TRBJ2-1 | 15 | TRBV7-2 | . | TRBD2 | TGTGCCAGCAGCAGATCTAGCGGGGGGTATAGTGAGCAGTTCTTC | CASSRSSGGYSEQFF
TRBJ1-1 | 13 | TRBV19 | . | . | TGTGCCAGTAGTATCAGGGGTGGCACTGAAGCTTTCTTT | CASSIRGGTEAFF
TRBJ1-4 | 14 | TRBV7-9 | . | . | TGTGCCAGCAGCTTTGAGGGAGTGAATGAAAAACTGTTTTTT | CASSFEGVNEKLFF
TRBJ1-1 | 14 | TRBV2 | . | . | TGTGCCAGCAGTGATGATCTGGTGGGGACTGAAGCTTTCTTT | CASSDDLVGTEAFF
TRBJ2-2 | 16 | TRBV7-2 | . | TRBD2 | TGTGCCAGCAGCTTAGGACCTAGCGGGGGGGCCCGGGAGCTGTTTTTT | CASSLGPSGGARELFF
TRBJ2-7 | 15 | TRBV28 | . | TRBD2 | TGTGCCAGCAGTCAAGGCGGGGGGAAAGCCTACGAGCAGTACTTC | CASSQGGGKAYEQYF
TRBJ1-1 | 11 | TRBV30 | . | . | TGTGCCTGGAATGTCGGGGGGATGACTTTCTTT | CAWNVGGMTFF
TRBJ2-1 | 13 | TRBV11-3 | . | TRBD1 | TGTGCCAGCAGCTTAGAATTCGACAGGGAGCGTTTCTTC | CASSLEFDRERFF
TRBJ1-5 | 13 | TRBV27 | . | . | TGTGCCAGCAGTTTAAATCTGAATCAGCCCCAGCATTTT | CASSLNLNQPQHF
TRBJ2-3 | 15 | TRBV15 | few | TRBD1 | TGTGCCACCAGCAGAGACAGGGGGCTGGGTTATTCGCAGTATTTT | CATSRDRGLGYSQYF
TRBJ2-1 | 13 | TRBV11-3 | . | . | TGTGCCAGCAGCTTAGTCCGCGGGAATGAGCAGTTCTTC | CASSLVRGNEQFF
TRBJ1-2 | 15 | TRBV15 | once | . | TGTGCCACCAGCAGAGGGGGGGTTACAGGATATGGCTACACCTTC | CATSRGGVTGYGYTF
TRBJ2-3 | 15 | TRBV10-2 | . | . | TGCGCCAGCAGGTCGGGGGGCAGGAGCACAGATACGCAGTATTTT | CASRSGGRSTDTQYF
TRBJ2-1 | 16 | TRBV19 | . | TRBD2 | TGTGCCAGTAGTATCCAAGCGGGGGGCGCCGTTACCGAGCAGTTCTTC | CASSIQAGGAVTEQFF
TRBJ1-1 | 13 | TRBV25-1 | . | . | TGTGCCAGCAGCGGGTCCACCAACACTGAAGCTTTCTTT | CASSGSTNTEAFF
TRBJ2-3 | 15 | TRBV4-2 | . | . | TGTGCCAGCAGCCAAGATCTGACTAGCACAGATACGCAGTATTTT | CASSQDLTSTDTQYF